This TCR beta chain was identified during a study of cytomegalovirus exposure and HLA in healthy donors (dated by TCRdb to about 2017). Concerning the study at large: An earlier analysis of 550 to 700 of the donors reported 250 to 300 Gb of sequence data and 120 million or so unique TCR beta sequences from about 200 million T cells. High-throughput TCR immunosequencing, statistical association of individual TCRs with disease status, and machine learning were combined to predict cytomegalovirus infection status. Besides the first cohort of roughly 700 subjects, a separate validation cohort made up of 120 or so different subjects was used. Alongside the repertoire data, information on donor age, sex, ethnicity and CMV serostatus was compiled. Of the roughly 400 genotyped donors, about 80% fell in the genetic ancestry cluster associated with self-reported Caucasian donors. Rather than drawing on any new phenotypic data, the later analysis identified candidate immune exposures from TCR beta sequences and the way those sequences occurred across donors. Typing coverage differed by locus: A, B, C, DRB1 and DQB1 were typed in roughly 620-640 donors, DQA1 in 522, DPA1 in some 600, and DPB1 in just under 490. Every discovery cohort repertoire had been produced on one sequencing platform. The study used immunosequencing to profile the T cell repertoires of about 670 subjects and linked those repertoires to cytomegalovirus serostatus. To study patterns of TCR occurrence, a later analysis re-analyzed previously published TCR beta repertoires from 500 to 850 donors and added high-resolution HLA genotyping. HLA typing included class I and class II loci at four-digit resolution. Roughly 5 DR-DQ haplotypes were handled as single units for association and clustering, since linkage in the cohort was strong. On average, roughly 240,000 unique TCR beta nucleotide sequences were sequenced per donor among 300 to 500 genotyped donors of the cohort, with about 17% of those sequences being non-productive. An earlier analysis of 587 of the donors used high-throughput TCR beta sequencing to judge whether each TCR beta V gene segment behaved as functional or pseudogenic. The study aimed to test whether cataloging public T cell receptors could reveal signatures of past pathogen exposure. A later genetic analysis took genome-wide SNP genotypes for about 55% of the 666 donors and used that subset as a discovery cohort. Roughly 300 gigabases of sequencing data and 70 million to 100 million unique TCR sequences made up an early release that covered approximately 700 HLA-typed donors.

From a lookup of the germline V gene, CDR1 and CDR2 are SNHLY and FYNNEI. Including the terminal cysteine and phenylalanine, the CDR3 comprises 15 residues. Only CDR3 DNA is held: 45 bases, read in frame from base 1. V trim: 7 bases; J trim: 4 bases; unmatched bases: 5. Note on this clone: There is no known antigen for this receptor. One base away there is no much larger clone; base qualities are not given.

The cohort was made up of roughly 670 healthy bone marrow donors. All cohort members were sampled while nominally healthy, although unrecorded immune exposures were likely present. The donor was CMV seronegative and belonged to the group of around 350 seronegative cohort members. Every donor gave a peripheral blood sample, and the peripheral blood mononuclear cells from that sample were used for TCR beta sequencing. Genomic DNA was extracted from the blood cell samples with the Qiagen DNeasy Blood Extraction Kit. Library construction relied on the immunoSEQ multiplex PCR assay. For the multiplex PCR, a mixture combining 60 forward primers for TCR Vbeta segments and 13 reverse primers for TCR Jbeta segments was used. The CDR3 region of rearranged TCR beta genes was amplified from genomic DNA with a multiplex PCR assay. Amplified TCR beta libraries were sequenced as 87-base-pair reads on the Illumina HiSeq System. The published analysis was carried out like this. Across the roughly 670 repertoires, a later analysis counted tens of millions of unique TCR beta chains, roughly 11 million of which were shared by at least two donors. To remove PCR and sequencing errors, raw reads were error-corrected and collapsed into unique sequences using a nearest-neighbor algorithm that merged closely related sequences. CDR3 sequences were aligned to IMGT reference sequences to assign V, D and J gene segments. Each retained sequence needed at least a six-nucleotide match to both a V gene segment and a J gene segment. A rearrangement counted as productive if the CDR3 had no stop codons and remained in frame with V and J, and every other rearrangement counted as non-productive. Following IMGT convention, CDR3 was defined as the stretch from the second conserved V-encoded cysteine up to the conserved J-encoded phenylalanine. The earlier analysis of 550 to 650 of the donors excluded any sequence lacking an unambiguous match to a single V gene segment. An earlier analysis of roughly 590 of the donors called V segments functional above 56.7% productive rearrangements and segregating when the between-donor standard deviation exceeded 5%. To diagnose cytomegalovirus status from the catalog of TCR beta chain sequences, a statistical classification framework was built. A later analysis assigned V and J genes by comparing TCR nucleotide sequences with IMGT/GENE-DB human TR gene sequences. A later analysis assigned CDR3 sequences and most-parsimonious VDJ recombination scenarios with the TCRdist pipeline. A later analysis defined each TCR beta chain by its CDR3 amino acid sequence plus V-gene family, and excluded reads lacking a unique V-gene family. As a way to deal with suspected cross-contamination and a sequencing artifact, a later analysis dropped 450 to 700 nucleotide sequences that were highly shared and had low generation probability. A later analysis calculated a clonal expansion index for each public chain from normalized within-repertoire ranks of inferred template counts. In a later analysis, generation probabilities were computed with a VDJ recombination model fitted to out-of-frame rearrangements, and the resulting probabilities were checked against IGoR. In a later analysis, TCR-TCR, TCR-HLA and TCR-CMV co-occurrence was scored with hypergeometric tests, and a repertoire-size bias correction was applied to TCR pairs. A later analysis estimated false discovery rates by permuting HLA or CMV assignments 20 times. In a later analysis, co-occurring TCRs were grouped using DBSCAN, and TCRdist sequence similarity was added for clustering within HLA-allele-positive subsets. Repertoires with fewer than 30,000 or more than 120,000 public chains were left out of co-occurrence clustering, as were four to six repertoires with anomalous nucleotide sharing. Here the immuneACCESS table is served through TCRdb, limited to in-frame sequences with V and J called. Missing clones are a known gap in these copies; in checked studies unresolved V genes cover under half, and the rest lacks a known reason. That table supplies the V and J calls and clone size; D and trimming were determined from the DNA. Here the sample has some 200,000 clones; around four fifths occur a single time. Jointly, the top ten make up around 1.7% of the sample.

Paper-wide results and their limitations: According to a later analysis, TCR association rates differed among HLA loci, with DRB1 alleles showing the most associated TCRs and HLA-C alleles showing the fewest. Strong co-occurrence of HLA alleles, especially DR and DQ, made assigning TCR associations to individual alleles difficult. In a later analysis, most CMV-associated TCR beta chains were found to appear HLA-restricted, with HLA associations seemingly driven largely by CMV exposure. In a later genetic analysis, fewer N-insertions in productive TCRs were reported among donors in an Asian-associated ancestry cluster than the roughly 700-donor mean. In vitro tests confirmed that three of the cytomegalovirus-associated TCR beta chains recognize cytomegalovirus antigens. A further reported finding was that TCR beta sequences accurately predicted the HLA-A and HLA-B alleles for most subjects in the first cohort. Linkage disequilibrium might explain the correlated functional status among segregating V segments, but an unknown experimental factor could not be excluded. A later analysis reported that several top co-occurrence clusters appeared linked to parvovirus B19, influenza, CMV and Epstein-Barr virus. In this cohort, only TCR beta chains were sequenced, and detectable features were limited by the absence of alpha or paired-chain data. Because some donors lacked HLA typing at each locus, the association tests relied only on the typed subset. The classifier was reported to diagnose cytomegalovirus status with high specificity and sensitivity in both the original and validation cohorts. In the study, 150 to 200 TCR beta chains were listed as associated with cytomegalovirus. Compared with equally common non-associated chains, HLA-associated TCR beta chains in a later analysis were more clonally expanded and had lower generation probabilities. In an earlier analysis of roughly 560 of the donors, most TCR beta V segments were observed in productive rearrangements about 87% or about 30% of the time, broadly matching IMGT annotations. About 17 rarely observed V segments, including chromosome 9 orphons, were excluded from the earlier analysis of 550 to 700 of the donors because counts were too low. Across donors, most TCR sequences were observed very rarely, whereas some public TCRs were present in many individuals. For the cohort, immune exposure information was limited to CMV serostatus. The 87-base-pair reads could not distinguish some IMGT-functional V segments, including TRBV6-2 and TRBV6-3, so those segments were excluded. An association between a missense DCLRE1C variant and V-gene and J-gene trimming of TCR beta chains was found in a later genetic analysis and replicated in an independent cohort. At a false discovery rate of 0.05, a later analysis linked around 15,000 TCR beta sequences to specific HLA alleles. A cluster of highly shared sequence variants was judged likely to represent a technical artifact of the sequencing pipeline. The presence/absence analyses assumed that sequencing depth was roughly uniform across donors, and that assumption may not be true. The authors suggested that the approach could potentially be extended to other disease states and immunological phenotypes.

Input material: PBMCs. The V and J genes are TRBV2 and TRBJ1-6; TRBD1 matches 9 bases in the middle. The sequence was obtained from a middle-aged man in good health and CMV-seronegative. CDR3 region: CASNLGQGYNSPLHF. In nucleotide form, the sequence is TGTGCCAGCAATTTAGGACAGGGGTATAATTCACCCCTCCACTTT.